These 8 T cell receptor beta chains were all obtained from the same sample, sequenced in a study of T cells after yellow fever vaccination. A single record per CDR3 protein comes from TCRdb applying MiXCR to the 5' RACE reads. The data show more than 450,000 distinct CDR3 sequences, roughly 22% seen once. Sequences were derived from PBMCs, sampled roughly 23 days after the first yellow fever vaccination. The receptors were sampled from a man aged 18-30 years who received the YFV17D yellow fever vaccine.

This clonotype was counted a few times. The V call is TRBV4-3, the J call TRBJ1-2, with TRBD1 matching 8 bases. V lost 4 bases and J lost 5; bases outside the gene matches: 9. This CDR3 spans 15 amino acids. Germline-derived CDR1 and CDR2 are LGHNA and YSLEER. The CDR3 protein is CASSRDMTGVYGYTF. In nucleotides, the CDR3 is TGCGCCAGCAGCCGCGACATGACAGGGGTGTATGGCTACACCTTC.

The rearrangement uses TRBV18 and TRBJ1-2; TRBD1 matches 7 bases. From germline, CDR1 is KGHSH and CDR2 LQKENI. There are 17 residues in the CDR3. Losses at the gene ends were 3 bases for V and 0 bases for J; bases not matched to a gene: 10. As DNA, the CDR3 is TGTGCCAGCTCACCTCCGGGACAGCGCATAGCTAACTATGGCTACACCTTC. This translates into CASSPPGQRIANYGYTF.

This clonotype has a count of ten or more. This sequence joins TRBV20-1 and TRBJ1-3; maybe TRBD1 (6 bases). This CDR3 region has 15 residues. Germline V gene data show CDR1 as DFQATT and CDR2 as SNEGSKA (reference sequence). In DNA form, the CDR3 reads TGCATTCCTACGGGGGCAGGGATCTCTGGAAACACCATATATTTT. Amino acids: CIPTGAGISGNTIYF.

The V call is TRBV29-1, the J call TRBJ2-1, with D uncertain. V shed 7 bases and J shed 0 bases, with 10 bases lying between them. This CDR3 region has 13 residues. Germline V lookup: CDR1 SQVTM, CDR2 ANQGSEA. DNA for the CDR3: TGCAGCGCCGCTGGCTACTCCTACAATGAGCAGTTCTTC. Encoded protein: CSAAGYSYNEQFF.

This clonotype was seen only a few times. The chain joins TRBV7-9 to TRBJ1-1; 9 bases are a match to TRBD1. CDR3 size: 15 residues. CDR1 is SEHNR and CDR2 is FQNEAQ in the germline V gene (reference sequence). With 4 bases clipped from V and 3 bases from J, the junction kept 6 bases outside the gene matches. CDR3 residues: CASSSPDRGDTEAFF. The CDR3 DNA reads as TGTGCCAGCAGCTCACCGGACAGGGGAGACACTGAAGCTTTCTTT.

The J gene is TRBJ1-5, the V gene TRBV20-1, with 7 bases lining up with TRBD1. Germline trimming cut 5 bases from V and 3 bases from J; bases unmatched to any gene: 22. Germline lookup yields CDR1 DFQATT and CDR2 SNEGSKA (reference sequence). This CDR3 has 19 amino acids. CDR3 region: CSAEGRRRIDRAYNQPQHF. The CDR3 nucleotides read TGCAGTGCTGAGGGCCGGCGACGGATCGACAGGGCCTACAATCAGCCCCAGCATTTT.

In this sample, this clonotype turned up a few times. The rearrangement joins TRBV27 to TRBJ2-7, with unresolved D. V was cut by 8 bases and J by 4 bases, with 18 bases left in between. This CDR3 comprises 14 residues. Germline lookup yields CDR1 MNHEY and CDR2 SMNVEV (reference sequence). The CDR3 sequence: CASSRRRQLYEQYF. Here the CDR3 DNA reads TGTGCCAGCTCCCGACGGCGGCAACTATACGAGCAGTACTTC.

This chain joins TRBV25-1 and TRBJ1-5; no clear D gene. The V gene's germline CDR1 is MGHDK and CDR2 SYGVNS. With 2 bases removed from V and 1 base from J, the gap between germline ends came to 3 bases. This CDR3 comprises 13 residues. CDR3 nucleotide sequence: TGTGCCAGCAGTGAAAGGAGCAATCAGCCCCAGCATTTT. Encoded protein: CASSERSNQPQHF.